This TCR beta chain comes out of a study of early T cells in non-severe SARS-CoV-2 infection (TCRdb year 2021). With respect to the entire study: Because TCR sequencing relied on bulk RNA taken from unsorted whole blood, pairing of alpha and beta chains was not possible. Broader findings and caveats from the paper: VDJdb matching was skewed toward anti-spike CD8 responses and likely underestimated virus-specific expansions, missing private and CD4 specificities.

The library relied on 5' RACE. Sequencing was performed on a NextSeq 500. The TCR library protocol attached unique molecular identifiers to individual cDNA molecules to correct for sequencing error and PCR bias. Both TCR alpha and beta chains were sequenced, and tight co-correlation was observed between alpha and beta sequence abundances in each sample. Turning to the authors' computational methods: Decombinator V4 was used to annotate TCR sequences for V gene, J gene and CDR3. Expanded TCRs were defined as changing significantly between any two time points under a Poisson model with p below 0.0001. TCR abundances were normalised to the total number of TCRs sequenced in each sample and reported as counts per million. MAIT TCRs were defined by TRAV1-2 paired with TRAJ12, TRAJ20 or TRAJ33, and iNKT TCRs by TRAV10 paired with TRAJ18. VDJdb, accessed 1 November 2021, was searched for CMV, EBV and SARS-CoV-2 annotated TCRs, with TCRs annotated for multiple antigens excluded. TCRdb took the public reads, trimmed them with fastp at Q25, ran MiXCR for clone calling and kept in-frame beta chains. Each record represents a unique CDR3 protein, reported with the most common genes and DNA among its rows. These V and J calls are TCRdb output, not the study's own analysis. The sample table shows tens of thousands of distinct CDR3 sequences, and around 9.3% are seen once. 4.5% to 5.5% of the sample is taken by the ten largest.

Set within a cohort of healthcare workers in London, UK, this nested case-control study involved weekly PCR testing of nasopharyngeal swabs along with blood sampling. Healthcare workers were recruited between 23 and 31 March 2020, during the week of the UK lockdown, and were followed weekly for up to roughly 16 weeks. The CDR3, from cysteine to phenylalanine, totals 14 residues. Left in the record is the CDR3 DNA by itself, 42 bases read in frame from the first base. The germline V gene gives CDR1 as KGHDR and CDR2 as SFDVKD. At the junction V is shortened by 2 bases and J by 8 bases; bases outside the gene matches: 2. This clonotype was counted between two and nine times. This receptor's antigen is unknown. Base qualities were left out, and no much larger clone turns up one base away.

The specimen was whole blood. This TCR was recovered from an adult who was a healthcare worker with PCR-confirmed SARS-CoV-2 infection or an uninfected control (not recorded which). This chain joins TRBV24-1 to TRBJ2-1; the junction holds 10 bases that match TRBD1. The nucleotide sequence is given as TGTGCCACCAGTGATTCCGGGACAGGGGATGAGCAGTTCTTC. Its amino acids are CATSDSGTGDEQFF.